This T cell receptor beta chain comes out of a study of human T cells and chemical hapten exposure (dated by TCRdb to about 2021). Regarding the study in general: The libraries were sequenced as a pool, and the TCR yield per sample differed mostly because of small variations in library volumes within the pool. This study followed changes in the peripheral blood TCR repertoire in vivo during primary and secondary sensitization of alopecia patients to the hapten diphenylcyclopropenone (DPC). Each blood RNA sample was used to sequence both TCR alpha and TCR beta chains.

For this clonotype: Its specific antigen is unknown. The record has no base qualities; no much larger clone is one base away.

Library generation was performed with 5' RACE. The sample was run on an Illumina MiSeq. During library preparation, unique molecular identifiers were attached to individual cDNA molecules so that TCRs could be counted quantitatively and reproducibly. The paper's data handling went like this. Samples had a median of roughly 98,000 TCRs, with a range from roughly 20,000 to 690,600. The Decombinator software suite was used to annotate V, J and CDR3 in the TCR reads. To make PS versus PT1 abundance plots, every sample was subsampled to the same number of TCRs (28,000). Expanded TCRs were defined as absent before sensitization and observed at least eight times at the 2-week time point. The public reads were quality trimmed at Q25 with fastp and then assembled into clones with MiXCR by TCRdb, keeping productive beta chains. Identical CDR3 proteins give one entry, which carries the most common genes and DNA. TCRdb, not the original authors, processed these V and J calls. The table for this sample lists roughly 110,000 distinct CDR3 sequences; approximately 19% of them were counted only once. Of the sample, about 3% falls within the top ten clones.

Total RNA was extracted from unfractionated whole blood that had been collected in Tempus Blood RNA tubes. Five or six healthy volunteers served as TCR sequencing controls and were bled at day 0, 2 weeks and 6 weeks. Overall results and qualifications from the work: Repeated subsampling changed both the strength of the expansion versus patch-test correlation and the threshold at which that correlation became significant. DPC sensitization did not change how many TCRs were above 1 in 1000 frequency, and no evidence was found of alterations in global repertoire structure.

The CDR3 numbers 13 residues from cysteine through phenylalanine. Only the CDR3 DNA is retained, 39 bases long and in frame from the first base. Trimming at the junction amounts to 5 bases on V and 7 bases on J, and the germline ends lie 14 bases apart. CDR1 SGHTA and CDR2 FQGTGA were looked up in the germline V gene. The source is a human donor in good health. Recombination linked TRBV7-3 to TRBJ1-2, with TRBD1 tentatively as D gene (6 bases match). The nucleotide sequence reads TGTGCCAGCAGCCCCCAGGGGTATGGTGGCTACACCTTC. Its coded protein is CASSPQGYGGYTF.